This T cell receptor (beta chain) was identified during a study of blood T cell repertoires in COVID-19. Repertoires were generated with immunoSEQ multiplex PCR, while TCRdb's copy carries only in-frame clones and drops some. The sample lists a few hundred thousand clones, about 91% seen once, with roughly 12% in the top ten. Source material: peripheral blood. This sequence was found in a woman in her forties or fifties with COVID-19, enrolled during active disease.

The CDR3 DNA follows: TGTGCCAGCAGCCCGGGAGGGCGGAACACTGAAGCTTTCTTT. It specifies CASSPGGRNTEAFF. This chain links TRBV7-6 with TRBJ1-1; no firm D call. The V gene's germline CDR1 is SGHVS and CDR2 FNYEAQ. V lost 5 bases and J lost 1, with 11 bases in between. This CDR3 has 14 residues.